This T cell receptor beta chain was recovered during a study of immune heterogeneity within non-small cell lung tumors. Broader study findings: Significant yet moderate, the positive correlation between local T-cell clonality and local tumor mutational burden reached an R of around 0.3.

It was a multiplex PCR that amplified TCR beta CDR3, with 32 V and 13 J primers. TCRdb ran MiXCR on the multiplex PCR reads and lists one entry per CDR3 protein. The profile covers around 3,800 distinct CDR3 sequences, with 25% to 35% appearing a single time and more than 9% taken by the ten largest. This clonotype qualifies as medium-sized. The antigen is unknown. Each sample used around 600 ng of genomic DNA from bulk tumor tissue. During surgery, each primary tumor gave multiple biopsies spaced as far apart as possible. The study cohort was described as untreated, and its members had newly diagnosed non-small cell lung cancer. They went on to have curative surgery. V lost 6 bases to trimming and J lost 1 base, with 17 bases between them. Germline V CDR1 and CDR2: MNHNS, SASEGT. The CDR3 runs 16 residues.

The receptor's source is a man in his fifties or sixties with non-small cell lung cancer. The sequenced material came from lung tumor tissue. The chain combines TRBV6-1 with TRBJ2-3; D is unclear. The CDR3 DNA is TGTGCCAGCAGCCCGCCTGGTGAGTTCGGCACAGATACGCAGTATTTT. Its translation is CASSPPGEFGTDTQYF.